The clone carrying this TCR beta chain was observed a handful of times. Its matching antigen is unknown. CDR1 and CDR2 from the germline V gene are SEHNR and FQNEAQ (reference sequence). V dropped 5 bases and J dropped 3 bases, with 11 bases sitting between them. The length of the CDR3 is 13 residues. The record originates from a study of CD8 T cells in Susac syndrome. Study findings and constraints: The relatively small number of individuals in the TCR sequencing and HLA analysis was acknowledged by the study.

With random hexamers, roughly 0.45 to 1 ug RNA was reverse transcribed. An immunoSEQ multiplex PCR amplified TCR beta CDR3 over 54 Vbeta and 13 Jbeta. TCRdb re-analysed the immunoSEQ multiplex PCR reads in MiXCR, keeping a single row per CDR3 protein. The table lists hundreds of thousands of distinct CDR3 sequences, more than 80% of them singletons, with 0.09% to 0.15% in the top ten. Multiple sclerosis controls were treatment-naive patients with stable or active relapsing-remitting disease. It was negative isolation that provided the CD8+ and CD4+ T cells, whereas TEMRA cells were enriched by FACS.

Material: CD8+ T cells from PBMCs. The genes are TRBV7-9 and TRBJ2-7; D is unresolved. This TCR derives from a human donor with multiple sclerosis. CDR3 nucleotides: TGTGCCAGCAGCCCCCCTTATGGCTACGAGCAGTACTTC. Translating it yields CASSPPYGYEQYF.